These 18 T cell receptor beta chains originate from one sample sequenced in a study of T-cell reconstitution after alpha-beta-depleted transplantation in children. TCRbeta library preparation incorporated unique molecular identifiers. Each CDR3 protein gets one entry after TCRdb re-called the PCR reads with MiXCR. The profile covers 83,000 or so distinct CDR3 sequences, with 7.5% to 9.5% appearing a single time and 5.5% to 8.5% taken by the ten largest. The material was PBMCs from the stem cell graft donor, obtained from the stem cell graft. Receptors were obtained from a human donor who donated a stem cell graft to a child with congenital amegakaryocytic thrombocytopenia.

This clonotype occurred many times. The chain joins TRBV6-2 or TRBV6-3 to TRBJ2-4; D may be TRBD2 (5 bases). The germline CDR1 and CDR2 sequences are MNHEY and SVGEGT. V was cut by 6 bases and J by 0 bases, with 21 bases left in between. There are 18 residues in the CDR3. This CDR3 reads CASSHHRPTREAKNIQYF. CDR3 bases: TGTGCCAGCAGCCATCACCGGCCTACTAGGGAAGCCAAAAACATTCAGTACTTC.

This clonotype was recorded many times. The chain combines TRBV5-1 with TRBJ2-1; TRBD2 matches at 10 bases. The CDR3 contains 17 residues. Losses at the gene ends were 4 bases for V and 5 bases for J; bases not matched to a gene: 12. Germline lookup yields CDR1 SGHRS and CDR2 YFSETQ. The CDR3 coding sequence is TGCGCCAGCAGCCCACAGGTAGCGGGGGGTTCTAACAATGAGCAGTTCTTC. It codes for CASSPQVAGGSNNEQFF.

A remark on this clonotype: Germline and junction disagree at one end, which may indicate a read error. The chain employs TRBV5-6 and TRBJ2-1, with D unclear. The CDR3 extends over 16 amino acids. Germline V gives CDR1 SGHDT, CDR2 YYEEEE. CDR3 amino acids: CAISPRSSSSYNEQFF. The DNA for the CDR3 is TGTGCCATCAGCCCCCGTAGCTCGAGCTCCTACAATGAGCAGTTCTTC.

There are many counts of this clonotype. This sequence joins TRBV20-1 and TRBJ2-3, with TRBD2 matching 9 bases. The CDR3 is 16 amino acids. The germline gives CDR1 DFQATT, CDR2 SNEGSKA (reference sequence). After removal of 6 bases from V and 5 bases from J, the junction contained 15 bases not matched to a gene. For the CDR3, the DNA is TGCAGTGCGCCCAGTTGGGGTAGCGGGAGTTTAGATACGCAGTATTTT. It yields the protein CSAPSWGSGSLDTQYF.

This clonotype was counted many times. V and J are TRBV12-3 or TRBV12-4 and TRBJ2-1, with D perhaps matching TRBD1 (5 bases). The CDR3 sequence is 15 residues long. Trimming took off 1 base at V and 4 bases at J, with 11 bases between the two ends. The CDR3 reads CASSLGFPGYNEQFF. The CDR3 region has the DNA TGTGCCAGCAGTTTAGGATTCCCAGGGTACAATGAGCAGTTCTTC.

This clonotype appeared many times. The chain employs TRBV12-3 or TRBV12-4 and TRBJ1-6, with 8 positions matching TRBD1. CDR3 size: 15 residues. V gave up 4 bases and J gave up 7 bases; unmatched junction bases: 6. The CDR3 protein is CASSSRQGHNSPLHF. The CDR3 DNA reads TGTGCCAGCAGTTCCCGACAGGGGCACAATTCACCCCTCCACTTT.

This clonotype was seen many times. This chain joins TRBV6-5 and TRBJ1-6, with D perhaps matching TRBD1 (5 bases). CDR1 and CDR2 from the germline V gene are MNHEY and SVGAGI. V lost 6 bases to trimming and J lost 8 bases, with 17 bases between them. The CDR3 has 15 residues. The CDR3 coding sequence is TGTGCCAGCAGCCGGACATGGGCCCTCGATTCACCCCTCCACTTT. It translates to CASSRTWALDSPLHF.

This clonotype was observed at least ten times. V usage is TRBV29-1 and J usage is TRBJ2-7; D is undetermined. This CDR3 is 13 amino acids long. Trimming pared 7 bases from V and 2 bases from J, leaving 15 bases between. Germline V gene data show CDR1 as SQVTM and CDR2 as ANQGSEA. CDR3 in amino acids: CSAVLRDTYEQYF. DNA of the CDR3: TGCAGCGCCGTACTGCGAGATACCTACGAGCAGTACTTC.

This clonotype appeared many times. V is TRBV20-1 and J is TRBJ2-7; D unresolved. The CDR3 is 11 residues long. The V gene's germline CDR1 is DFQATT and CDR2 SNEGSKA (reference sequence). Deletions cut 5 bases from V and 4 bases from J, with 9 bases between. The CDR3 DNA sequence: TGCAGTGCTTTTTCCGGATACGAGCAGTACTTC. Translating gives CSAFSGYEQYF.

This clonotype was detected ten times or more. This rearrangement joins TRBV7-6 to TRBJ1-5; D is unclear. This CDR3 has 16 amino acids. Trimming cost V 1 base and J 1 base, with 11 bases left between them. CDR1 is SGHVS and CDR2 is FNYEAQ in the germline V gene. The CDR3 DNA follows: TGTGCCAGCAGCTTAGGAGCTCCCGGGAGCAATCAGCCCCAGCATTTT. Translated: CASSLGAPGSNQPQHF.

This clonotype was seen a handful of times. Germline is not matched at one junction end, which may reflect a read error. In DNA form, the CDR3 reads TGCAGCGCCGCGCCAGCGAGGGACACTGAAGCTTTCTTC. Its protein product is CSAAPARDTEAFF. The V and J genes are TRBV29-1 and TRBJ1-1, with D possibly matching TRBD1 (6 bases). The CDR3 has 13 amino acids. CDR1 SQVTM and CDR2 ANQGSEA come from the germline V gene.

This clonotype was found many times. The CDR3 region has the DNA TGCGCCAGCAGCTTGGAAACTGGACAGGGACCCAATGAGCAGTTCTTC. Its translation is CASSLETGQGPNEQFF. The chain couples TRBV5-1 to TRBJ2-1, with 8 nucleotides matching TRBD1. J gave up 6 bases and V 0 bases, and 8 bases lay outside the gene matches. The CDR3 is 16 amino acids. CDR1 SGHRS and CDR2 YFSETQ come from the germline V gene.

This clonotype was seen at least ten times. The chain employs TRBV5-1 and TRBJ2-5; D gene unclear. The germline V gene encodes CDR1 SGHRS and CDR2 YFSETQ. There are 11 residues in the CDR3. V was shortened by 5 bases and J by 2 bases, with 4 bases between the two germline ends. CDR3 bases: TGCGCCAGCAGGGGGCAAGAGACCCAGTACTTC. Protein sequence: CASRGQETQYF.

This clonotype was found many times. The rearrangement links TRBV20-1 to TRBJ1-5; possibly TRBD1 for D (5 bases). The germline V gene encodes CDR1 DFQATT and CDR2 SNEGSKA (reference sequence). The CDR3 has 14 amino acids. Trimming pared 4 bases from V and 0 bases from J, leaving 10 bases between. CDR3 sequence reads: CSATDRDSNQPQHF. In nucleotides, the CDR3 is TGCAGTGCTACAGACAGAGATAGCAATCAGCCCCAGCATTTT.

This rearrangement joins TRBV2 to TRBJ2-1; 14 bases agree with TRBD2. V shed 6 bases and J 2 bases; nucleotides not matched to a gene: 18. Germline assignment: CDR1 SNHLY and CDR2 FYNNEI. CDR3 length: 21 amino acids. CDR3: CASRRPSTSGRAKGTYNEQFF. CDR3 nucleotides: TGTGCCAGCAGAAGGCCCTCGACTAGCGGGAGGGCCAAGGGTACCTACAATGAGCAGTTCTTC.

This clonotype was recorded many times. This rearrangement joins TRBV5-1 to TRBJ1-1; no definite D call. Germline CDR1 reads SGHRS; CDR2 reads YFSETQ. Trimming shortened V by 4 bases and J by 0 bases, and 13 bases separated the two germline ends. There are 15 residues in the CDR3. The chain's CDR3 is CASSVRGPLNTEAFF. In nucleotides, the CDR3 is TGCGCCAGCAGCGTCAGAGGGCCTTTGAACACTGAAGCTTTCTTT.

This clonotype was counted many times. The chain uses TRBV7-8 and TRBJ2-5; 7 bases map to TRBD1. The CDR3 spans 14 residues. The trim removed 0 bases at V and 4 bases at J, leaving 2 bases unmatched. Germline values: CDR1 SGHVS, CDR2 FQNEAQ. The CDR3 DNA is TGTGCCAGCAGCTTAGCAGGGGGCGTAGAGACCCAGTACTTC. Protein: CASSLAGGVETQYF.

The sample holds a few counts of this clonotype. V usage is TRBV2 and J usage is TRBJ1-5; TRBD1 matches 8 bases. CDR1 SNHLY and CDR2 FYNNEI come from the germline V gene. The V segment lost 3 bases and the J segment 6 bases; nucleotides outside the gene matches: 4. The CDR3 runs 14 residues. In DNA form, the CDR3 reads TGTGCCAGCAGTGAGACGGGACAGGCTCAGCCCCAGCATTTT. Translating it yields CASSETGQAQPQHF.